One and the same sample provided the 28 T cell receptor beta chains below, sequenced in a study of human T cells and chemical hapten exposure. TCRdb re-called the RACE reads through MiXCR, storing one row per CDR3 protein. The repertoire includes 300,000 to 400,000 distinct CDR3 sequences, around 7% of them detected once, and less than 10% sits in the top ten. This sample's time point: patch test 1, 2 weeks after DPC sensitization. The treatment: therapeutic diphenylcyclopropenone sensitization with weekly scalp DPC. Source: whole blood, taken in connection with sensitization to the hapten diphenylcyclopropenone (DPC). These receptors came from a woman aged 18-35 years with alopecia areata. Some clones in this sample may be carry-over from other donors' samples.

Only a few counts were recorded for this clonotype. The chain joins TRBV2 to TRBJ2-3; 9 bases are a match to TRBD2. V gave up 4 bases and J gave up 12 bases; unmatched junction bases: 8. CDR3 length equals 13 residues. Germline V gene sequence: CDR1 SNHLY, CDR2 FYNNEI. The CDR3 region has the DNA TGTGCCAGCAGTGTGGGTAGCGGGGGAGTCCAGTATTTT. It is translated as CASSVGSGGVQYF.

In its sample, this clonotype was seen a few times. The chain joins TRBV12-5 to TRBJ1-5; TRBD1 is a possible D gene (6 bases). Trimming left V 3 bases short and J 5 bases short, with 8 bases between. This CDR3 region has 13 residues. The germline V gene encodes CDR1 LGHNT and CDR2 FRNRAP. This chain's CDR3 is CASGLGGDQPQHF. CDR3 nucleotides: TGTGCTAGTGGTTTAGGGGGGGATCAGCCCCAGCATTTT.

This clonotype has just a few counts. The rearrangement links TRBV5-1 to TRBJ2-5, with TRBD2 identical over 9 bases. The CDR3 totals 15 residues. Unmatched junction bases numbered 3, after V lost 3 bases and J lost 0 bases. The V gene's germline CDR1 is SGHRS and CDR2 YFSETQ. In DNA form, the CDR3 reads TGCGCCAGCAGCTCAGCGGGGGGCTACCAAGAGACCCAGTACTTC. Protein product: CASSSAGGYQETQYF.

In its sample, this clonotype was seen a few times. This chain uses TRBV18 with TRBJ2-2, with 8 bases aligning to TRBD1. The CDR3 extends over 16 amino acids. The V gene end was trimmed by 3 bases and the J gene end by 1 base; junction bases not matched to a gene: 4. Germline V CDR1 and CDR2: KGHSH, LQKENI. The chain's CDR3 is CASSPLGQVNTGELFF. CDR3 DNA sequence: TGTGCCAGCTCACCCCTGGGACAGGTGAACACCGGGGAGCTGTTTTTT. Together with reference TRBV18 and TRBJ2-2, the CDR3 gives the full variable domain: NAGVMQNPRHLVRRRGQEARLRCSPMKGHSHVYWYRQLPEEGLKFMVYLQKENIIDESGMPKERFSAEFPKEGPSILRIQQVVRGDSAAYFCASSPLGQVNTGELFFGEGSRLTVL.

This clonotype has ten or more counts. This chain connects TRBV7-9 to TRBJ1-5; D might be TRBD1 (5 bases). The V gene lost 1 base and the J gene lost 7 bases, with 8 bases spanning the gap. This CDR3 has 13 amino acids. CDR1 and CDR2 from the germline V gene are SEHNR and FQNEAQ (reference sequence). The CDR3 bases are TGTGCCAGCAGCTTAGATCGGGGGCAGCCCCAGCATTTT. The encoded protein is CASSLDRGQPQHF.

This clonotype was seen only a few times. The chain links TRBV14 to TRBJ2-1, with D perhaps TRBD1 or TRBD2 (5 bases each). V dropped 2 bases and J dropped 14 bases, with 19 bases sitting between them. The CDR3 covers 14 residues. Per germline, CDR1 SGHDN and CDR2 FVKESK. The DNA of the CDR3 is TGTGCCAGCAGCCAACAGACGGGGCAGACTCCAAAGTTCTTC. Its translation: CASSQQTGQTPKFF.

This clonotype was detected a few times. This chain uses TRBV4-3 with TRBJ2-2, with D perhaps being TRBD1 or TRBD2 (5 bases each). Germline lookup yields CDR1 LGHNA and CDR2 YSLEER. With 5 bases removed from V and 4 bases from J, the gap between germline ends came to 17 bases. This CDR3 is 16 amino acids long. The DNA of the CDR3 is TGCGCCAGCAGCACCAGGGCGGCGGGCGGCACCGGGGAGCTGTTTTTT. This translates into CASSTRAAGGTGELFF.

V usage is TRBV4-1 and J usage is TRBJ1-2; the match to TRBD1 covers 8 bases. The CDR3 runs to 16 residues. The V and J ends lost 4 bases and 4 bases, in that order; junction bases with no gene match: 11. Looked up from germline, CDR1 is MGHRA and CDR2 is YSYEKL. The CDR3 coding sequence is TGCGCCAGCAGCCGCCCCGGACAGGGCCGGGGCTATGGCTACACCTTC. It codes for CASSRPGQGRGYGYTF.

This clonotype was counted ten times or more. The rearrangement uses TRBV12-3 or TRBV12-4 and TRBJ2-7, with D maybe TRBD1 (5 bases). This CDR3 has 14 residues. The germline V and J ends were trimmed by 3 bases and 5 bases, with 14 bases remaining between them. The CDR3 DNA sequence: TGTGCCAGCAGTTTCTGGGCAGGGAAGAACGAGCAGTACTTC. It specifies CASSFWAGKNEQYF.

This sequence joins TRBV24-1 and TRBJ2-3; the D gene is possibly TRBD1 (6 bases). CDR1 is KGHDR, CDR2 SFDVKD, per germline. The V gene lost 3 bases and the J gene lost 2 bases, with 14 bases spanning the gap. The CDR3 contains 16 residues. This CDR3 reads CATSDPGQTNTDTQYF. The CDR3 DNA sequence: TGTGCCACCAGTGATCCAGGACAGACTAACACAGATACGCAGTATTTT.

This rearrangement joins TRBV7-2 to TRBJ2-5, with D unclear. The CDR3 extends over 15 amino acids. The ends were cut back, 5 bases at V and 4 bases at J, with 17 bases in the middle. The germline gives CDR1 SGHTA, CDR2 FQGNSA. The CDR3 loop is CASSPWRPDRETQYF. In nucleotides, the CDR3 is TGTGCCAGCAGCCCTTGGCGGCCTGACCGAGAGACCCAGTACTTC.

The chain recombines TRBV12-3 or TRBV12-4 with TRBJ2-7; the match to TRBD2 covers 9 bases. The CDR3 has 15 residues. With V trimmed by 6 bases and J by 2 bases, 8 bases remained unmatched. As DNA, the CDR3 is TGTGCCAGCAGCTCAGGTGCGGGGGGGACCTACGAGCAGTACTTC. Encoded protein: CASSSGAGGTYEQYF.

There are a few counts of this clonotype. V gene TRBV28 combines with J gene TRBJ2-4; no firm D call. In germline, CDR1 is MDHEN, CDR2 SYDVKM. The CDR3 loop spans 12 amino acids. V lost 3 bases, J lost 9 bases, and 9 bases lay in between. The CDR3 loop reads CASSFYSSIQYF. For the CDR3, the DNA is TGTGCCAGCAGTTTCTACTCGAGCATTCAGTACTTC.

This clonotype was recorded at least ten times. The V gene is TRBV6-2 or TRBV6-3, the J gene TRBJ1-6, with D unresolved. Germline loops: CDR1 MNHEY, CDR2 SVGEGT. The V end lost 2 bases, the J end lost 13 bases, and 18 bases lay between the germline ends. This CDR3 region has 15 residues. The CDR3, as DNA: TGTGCCAGCAGTTACCCTGGGCCGCGTCCTTGGCCCCTCCACTTT. As protein: CASSYPGPRPWPLHF.

This clonotype showed up many times. CDR3 residues: CATSRDAGYEQYF. The CDR3 DNA follows: TGTGCCACCAGCAGAGATGCGGGGTACGAGCAGTACTTC. The chain employs TRBV15 and TRBJ2-7; maybe TRBD2 (6 bases). CDR1 is LNHNV and CDR2 is YYDKDF in the germline V gene (reference sequence). This CDR3 has 13 residues. Trimming took 0 bases from V and 4 from J, leaving 7 bases between them. The variable domain in full, with the rest retrieved from reference TRBV15 and TRBJ2-7, is DAMVIQNPRYQVTQFGKPVTLSCSQTLNHNVMYWYQQKSSQAPKLLFHYYDKDFNNEADTPDNFQSRRPNTSFCFLDIRSPGLGDTAMYLCATSRDAGYEQYFGPGTRLTVT.

This clonotype was counted a few times. At one boundary the junction diverges from the germline segment, which might be a read error. V gene TRBV7-8 combines with J gene TRBJ1-3; 8 bases align to TRBD1. The CDR3 is made up of 15 amino acids. CDR1 and CDR2 from the germline V gene are SGHVS and FQNEAQ. The CDR3 protein is CASRLGGQAGNTIYF. As DNA, the CDR3 is TGTGCCAGCAGATTAGGGGGACAGGCCGGAAACACCATATATTTT.

The V gene is TRBV7-2, the J gene TRBJ2-3; 11 bases are a match to TRBD2. Unmatched junction bases numbered 8, after V lost 4 bases and J lost 2 bases. CDR1 SGHTA and CDR2 FQGNSA come from the germline V gene. This CDR3 contains 17 residues. In nucleotides, the CDR3 is TGTGCCAGCAGCTCTAGTTTACTAGCGGGGGTCACAGATACGCAGTATTTT. Protein: CASSSSLLAGVTDTQYF. Based on the CDR3 plus reference TRBV7-2 and TRBJ2-3, the full variable domain is GAGVSQSPSNKVTEKGKDVELRCDPISGHTALYWYRQSLGQGLEFLIYFQGNSAPDKSGLPSDRFSAERTGGSVSTLTIQRTQQEDSAVYLCASSSSLLAGVTDTQYFGPGTRLTVL.

The rearrangement uses TRBV15 and TRBJ1-2; D remains unclear. Looked up from germline, CDR1 is LNHNV and CDR2 is YYDKDF (reference sequence). V lost 6 bases to trimming and J lost 7 bases, with 15 bases between them. The CDR3 consists of 13 residues. The CDR3 loop is CATRKTDVGGYTF. Written as DNA, the CDR3 is TGTGCCACCAGGAAAACGGACGTGGGTGGCTACACCTTC.

This clonotype was recorded at least ten times. CDR3 bases: TGTGCCAGCATCAAGACGGATAGCAATCAGCCCCAGCATTTT. This gives the protein CASIKTDSNQPQHF. The rearrangement joins TRBV6-6 to TRBJ1-5; D not resolved. The germline CDR1 and CDR2 sequences are MNHNY and SVGAGI (reference sequence). CDR3 length: 14 amino acids. V was pared by 7 bases and J by 0 bases, with 10 bases between.

This clonotype appeared many times. This chain links TRBV3-1 with TRBJ2-7; TRBD1 matches at 11 bases. The J segment lost 4 bases and the V segment lost 4 bases, leaving 6 bases of the junction unmatched. The CDR3 is made up of 15 amino acids. Germline V gene lookup returns CDR1 LGHDT and CDR2 YNNKEL (reference sequence). The CDR3 DNA follows: TGTGCCAGCAGCCTAGGGACAGGGGGACCGTACGAGCAGTACTTC. Translation gives CASSLGTGGPYEQYF.

V usage is TRBV12-3 or TRBV12-4 and J usage is TRBJ2-7; D gene uncertain. The CDR3 loop spans 13 amino acids. The ends were cut back, 7 bases at V and 4 bases at J, with 14 bases in the middle. CDR3 nucleotide sequence: TGTGCCAGCACCCCGGGTAAGAGGTACGAGCAGTACTTC. As protein: CASTPGKRYEQYF.

In its sample, this clonotype was seen a few times. The chain joins TRBV6-5 to TRBJ1-1; no clear D. Germline loops: CDR1 MNHEY, CDR2 SVGAGI. V gave up 0 bases and J gave up 5 bases, with 10 bases separating them. There are 14 residues in the CDR3. The CDR3: CASSYSGGSTEAFF. CDR3 sequence (DNA): TGTGCCAGCAGTTACTCCGGTGGTAGTACTGAAGCTTTCTTT.

In this sample, this clonotype turned up a few times. The gene calls are TRBV12-3 or TRBV12-4 and TRBJ1-5; unclear D gene. Trimming took 3 bases from V and 1 from J, leaving 13 bases between them. This CDR3 has 16 amino acids. The CDR3 region is CASSLHGKGSNQPQHF. In DNA form, the CDR3 reads TGTGCCAGCAGTTTGCACGGGAAAGGGAGCAATCAGCCCCAGCATTTT.

This chain uses TRBV27 with TRBJ1-5; 7 nucleotides line up with TRBD1. Germline CDR1 MNHEY, CDR2 SMNVEV (reference sequence). CDR3 length: 14 amino acids. V was pared by 3 bases and J by 5 bases, with 4 bases of the junction left unmatched. CDR3 in DNA: TGTGCCAGCAGTTTCAGGGGGACAGATCAGCCCCAGCATTTT. Encoded protein: CASSFRGTDQPQHF.

This clonotype has more than one count but fewer than ten. CDR3 sequence: CASSELGGTEAFF. The CDR3 DNA follows: TGTGCCAGCAGTGAATTAGGTGGGACTGAAGCTTTCTTT. This sequence joins TRBV6-1 and TRBJ1-1, with D uncertain. The CDR3 consists of 13 residues. V gave up 2 bases and J gave up 5 bases, with 9 bases separating them. The germline CDR1 and CDR2 sequences are MNHNS and SASEGT.

This clonotype was seen more than once but under ten times. The chain employs TRBV5-6 and TRBJ2-1, with 7 bases lining up with TRBD2. The CDR3 spans 16 residues. Germline V gene sequence: CDR1 SGHDT, CDR2 YYEEEE. J gave up 4 bases and V 4 bases, and 11 bases lay outside the gene matches. The CDR3: CASSPGGGTLYNEQFF. The CDR3 DNA follows: TGTGCCAGCAGCCCGGGGGGAGGAACACTATACAATGAGCAGTTCTTC.

Only a few counts were recorded for this clonotype. This rearrangement joins TRBV5-4 to TRBJ1-4; D is possibly TRBD1 (6 bases). Germline V gene lookup returns CDR1 SGHNT and CDR2 YYREEE (reference sequence). The CDR3 spans 15 residues. Trimming pared 4 bases from V and 4 bases from J, leaving 14 bases between. The CDR3 protein is CASSSRTEDNEKLFF. CDR3 DNA: TGTGCCAGCAGCAGTAGGACAGAAGATAATGAAAAACTGTTTTTT.

This clonotype was observed many times. The chain has TRBV28 and TRBJ1-1; unclear D gene. The ends were cut back, 4 bases at V and 1 base at J, with 16 bases in the middle. In germline, CDR1 is MDHEN, CDR2 SYDVKM. The CDR3 spans 16 residues. CDR3 DNA sequence: TGTGCCAGCAGTTCTGATCCGCGGCAGACGAACACTGAAGCTTTCTTT. This translates into CASSSDPRQTNTEAFF. Looking up the rest from reference TRBV28 and TRBJ1-1 gives the full variable domain: DVKVTQSSRYLVKRTGEKVFLECVQDMDHENMFWYRQDPGLGLRLIYFSYDVKMKEKGDIPEGYSVSREKKERFSLILESASTNQTSMYLCASSSDPRQTNTEAFFGQGTRLTVV.